This TCR beta chain appears in the sequencing data of a study of Tregs in tolerant kidney transplant recipients. This clone was detected once. Its antigen is undetermined. Here immunoSEQ multiplex PCR was the method, and the copy in TCRdb shows in-frame clones only, minus some. The sample holds some 100,000 clones, around 94% seen once. The study's findings and limits: This study did not directly address biological reproducibility.

The CDR3 runs to 14 residues. In germline, CDR1 is SGHVS, CDR2 FNYEAQ. The V and J ends lost 1 base and 1 base respectively, with 7 bases between them. J is TRBJ1-1 and V is TRBV7-6; D unclear. This sequence was found in a human donor in good health. The sequencing input was CD4+ T cells from blood. Written as DNA, the CDR3 is TGTGCCAGCAGCTTAGTAATCGCGAACACTGAAGCTTTCTTT. Residues: CASSLVIANTEAFF.